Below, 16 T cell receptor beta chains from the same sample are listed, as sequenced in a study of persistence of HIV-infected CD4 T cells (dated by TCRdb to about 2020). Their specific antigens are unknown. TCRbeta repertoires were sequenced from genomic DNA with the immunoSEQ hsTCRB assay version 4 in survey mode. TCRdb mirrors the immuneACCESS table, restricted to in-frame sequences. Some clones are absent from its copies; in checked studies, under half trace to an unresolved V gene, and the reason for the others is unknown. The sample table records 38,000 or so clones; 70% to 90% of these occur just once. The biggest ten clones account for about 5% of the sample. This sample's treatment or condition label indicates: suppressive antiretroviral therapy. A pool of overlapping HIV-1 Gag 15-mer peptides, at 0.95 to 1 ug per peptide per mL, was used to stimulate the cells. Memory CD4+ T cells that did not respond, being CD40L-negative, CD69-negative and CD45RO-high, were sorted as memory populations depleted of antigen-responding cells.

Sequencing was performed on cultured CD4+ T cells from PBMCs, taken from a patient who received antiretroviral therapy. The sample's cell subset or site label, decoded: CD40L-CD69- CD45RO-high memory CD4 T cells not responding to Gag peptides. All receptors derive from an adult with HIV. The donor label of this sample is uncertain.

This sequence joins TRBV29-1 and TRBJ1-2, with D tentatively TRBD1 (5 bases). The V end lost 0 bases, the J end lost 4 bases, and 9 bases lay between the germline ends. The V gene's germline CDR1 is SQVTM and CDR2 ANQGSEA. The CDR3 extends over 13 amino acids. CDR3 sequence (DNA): TGCAGCGTTGAAGAAGGGCAGGGCTATGGCTACACCTTC. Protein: CSVEEGQGYGYTF.

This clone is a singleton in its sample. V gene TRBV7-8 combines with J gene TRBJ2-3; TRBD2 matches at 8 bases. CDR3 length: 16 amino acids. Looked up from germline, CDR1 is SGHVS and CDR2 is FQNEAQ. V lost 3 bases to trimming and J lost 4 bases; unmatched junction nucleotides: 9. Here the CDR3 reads CASSLWGPRGADTQYF. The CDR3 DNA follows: TGTGCCAGCAGCTTGTGGGGGCCGCGGGGGGCAGATACGCAGTATTTT.

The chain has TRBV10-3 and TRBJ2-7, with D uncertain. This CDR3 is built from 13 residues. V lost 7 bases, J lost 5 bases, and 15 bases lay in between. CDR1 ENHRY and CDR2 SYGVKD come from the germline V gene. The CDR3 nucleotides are TGTGCCATCAAGGATAGGCCCACCAACGAGCAGTACTTC. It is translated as CAIKDRPTNEQYF.

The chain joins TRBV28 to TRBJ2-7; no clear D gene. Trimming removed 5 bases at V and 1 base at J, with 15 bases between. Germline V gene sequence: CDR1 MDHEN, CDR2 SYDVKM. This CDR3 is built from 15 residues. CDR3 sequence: CASSRNEPPSYEQYF. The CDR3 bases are TGTGCCAGCAGTAGGAACGAGCCCCCGTCCTACGAGCAGTACTTC.

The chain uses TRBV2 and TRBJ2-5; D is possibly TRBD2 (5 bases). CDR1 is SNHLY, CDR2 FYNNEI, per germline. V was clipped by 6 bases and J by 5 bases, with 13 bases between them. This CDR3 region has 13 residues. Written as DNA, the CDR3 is TGTGCCAGCAGGACTACTCGGGGTGAGACCCAGTACTTC. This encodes CASRTTRGETQYF.

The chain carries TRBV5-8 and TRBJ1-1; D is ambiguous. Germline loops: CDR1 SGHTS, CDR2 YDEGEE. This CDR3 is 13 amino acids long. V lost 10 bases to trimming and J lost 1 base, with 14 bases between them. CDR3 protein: CASRFDRNTEAFF. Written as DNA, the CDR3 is TGTGCCTCACGATTTGATCGGAACACTGAAGCTTTCTTT.

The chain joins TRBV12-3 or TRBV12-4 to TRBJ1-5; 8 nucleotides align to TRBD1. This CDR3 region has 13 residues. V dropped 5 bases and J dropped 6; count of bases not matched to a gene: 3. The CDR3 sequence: CASSAGGFQPQHF. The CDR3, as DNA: TGTGCCAGCAGTGCAGGGGGCTTTCAGCCCCAGCATTTT.

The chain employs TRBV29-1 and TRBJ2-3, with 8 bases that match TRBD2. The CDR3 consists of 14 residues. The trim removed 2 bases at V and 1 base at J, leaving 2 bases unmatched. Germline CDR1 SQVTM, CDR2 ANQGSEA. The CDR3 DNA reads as TGCAGCGTTGAAACAGCGGGAGGCACAGATACGCAGTATTTT. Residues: CSVETAGGTDTQYF.

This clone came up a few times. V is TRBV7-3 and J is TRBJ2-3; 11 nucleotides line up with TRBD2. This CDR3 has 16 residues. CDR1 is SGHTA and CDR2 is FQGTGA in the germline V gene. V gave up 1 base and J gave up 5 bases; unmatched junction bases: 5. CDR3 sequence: CASSLSSGGAEDTQYF. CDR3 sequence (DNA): TGTGCCAGCAGCTTAAGTAGCGGGGGGGCGGAAGATACGCAGTATTTT.

CDR3 region: CASSNFNGQAEQFF. The CDR3 nucleotides read TGTGCCAGCAGTAACTTCAATGGACAGGCCGAGCAGTTCTTC. The V and J genes are TRBV27 and TRBJ2-1, with 7 bases fitting TRBD1. The CDR3 has 14 residues. Trimming cost V 5 bases and J 10 bases; bases outside gene matches: 11. The germline V gene encodes CDR1 MNHEY and CDR2 SMNVEV (reference sequence).

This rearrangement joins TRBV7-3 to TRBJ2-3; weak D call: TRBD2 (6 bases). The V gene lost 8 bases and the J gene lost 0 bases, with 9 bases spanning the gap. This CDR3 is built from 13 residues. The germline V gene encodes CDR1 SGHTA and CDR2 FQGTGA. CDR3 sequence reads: CASGLPSTDTQYF. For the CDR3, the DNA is TGTGCCAGCGGACTACCCAGCACAGATACGCAGTATTTT.

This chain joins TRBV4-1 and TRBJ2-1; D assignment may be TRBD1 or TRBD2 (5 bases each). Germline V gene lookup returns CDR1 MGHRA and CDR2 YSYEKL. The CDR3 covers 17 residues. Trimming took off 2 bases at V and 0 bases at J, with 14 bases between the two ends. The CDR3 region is CASSQLPGAISYNEQFF. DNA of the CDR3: TGCGCCAGCAGCCAACTCCCCGGGGCGATCTCCTACAATGAGCAGTTCTTC.

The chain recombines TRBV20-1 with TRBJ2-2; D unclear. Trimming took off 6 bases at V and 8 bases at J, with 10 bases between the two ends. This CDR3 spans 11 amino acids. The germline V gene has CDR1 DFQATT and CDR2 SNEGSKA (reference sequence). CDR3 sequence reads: CSAARRGELFF. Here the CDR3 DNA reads TGCAGTGCAGCCCGTCGGGGGGAGCTGTTTTTT.

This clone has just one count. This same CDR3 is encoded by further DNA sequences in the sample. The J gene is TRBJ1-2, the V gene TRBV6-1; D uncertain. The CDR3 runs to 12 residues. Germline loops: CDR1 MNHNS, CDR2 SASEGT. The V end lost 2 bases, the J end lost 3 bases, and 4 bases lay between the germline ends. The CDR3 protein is CASSERDYGYTF. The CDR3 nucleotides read TGTGCCAGCAGTGAAAGAGACTATGGCTACACCTTC.

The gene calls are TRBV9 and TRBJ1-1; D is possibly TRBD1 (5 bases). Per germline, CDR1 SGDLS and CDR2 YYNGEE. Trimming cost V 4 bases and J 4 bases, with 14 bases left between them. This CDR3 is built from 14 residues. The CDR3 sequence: CASSPRGFSTEAFF. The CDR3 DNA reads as TGTGCCAGCAGCCCACGGGGCTTTAGCACTGAAGCTTTCTTT.

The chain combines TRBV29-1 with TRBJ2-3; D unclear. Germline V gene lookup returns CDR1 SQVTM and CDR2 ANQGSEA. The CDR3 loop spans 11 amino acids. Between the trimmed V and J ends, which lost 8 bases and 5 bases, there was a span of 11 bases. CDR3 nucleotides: TGCAGCTCTCTAGAGGTAGATACGCAGTATTTT. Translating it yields CSSLEVDTQYF.